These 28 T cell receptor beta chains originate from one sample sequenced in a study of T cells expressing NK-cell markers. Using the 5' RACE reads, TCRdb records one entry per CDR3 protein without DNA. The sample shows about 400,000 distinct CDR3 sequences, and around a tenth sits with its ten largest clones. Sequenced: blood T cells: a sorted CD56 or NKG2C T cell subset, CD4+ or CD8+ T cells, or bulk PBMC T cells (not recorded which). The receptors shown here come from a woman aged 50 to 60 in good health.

The CDR3 sequence: CASSSLTGLGEQFF. The chain carries TRBV5-4 and TRBJ2-1; the TCRdb call, TRBD1, lacks DNA for checking. From germline, CDR1 is SGHNT and CDR2 YYREEE (reference sequence). This CDR3 has 14 residues.

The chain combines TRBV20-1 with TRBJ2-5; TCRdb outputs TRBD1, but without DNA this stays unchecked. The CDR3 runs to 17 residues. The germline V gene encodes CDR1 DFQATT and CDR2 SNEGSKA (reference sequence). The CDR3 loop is CSASARAGKLIQETQYF.

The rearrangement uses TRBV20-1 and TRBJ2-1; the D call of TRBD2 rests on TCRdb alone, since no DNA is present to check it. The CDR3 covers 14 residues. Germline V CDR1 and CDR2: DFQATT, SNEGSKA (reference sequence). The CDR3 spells CSAFGLAEGNEQFF.

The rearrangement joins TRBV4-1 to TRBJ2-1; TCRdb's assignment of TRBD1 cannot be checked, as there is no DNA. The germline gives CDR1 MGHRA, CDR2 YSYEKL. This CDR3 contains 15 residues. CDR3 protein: CASSQDGGTGNEQFF.

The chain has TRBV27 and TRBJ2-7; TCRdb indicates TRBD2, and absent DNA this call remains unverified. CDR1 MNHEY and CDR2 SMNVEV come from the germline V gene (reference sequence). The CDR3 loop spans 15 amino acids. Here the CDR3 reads CASSSLAGERYEQYF.

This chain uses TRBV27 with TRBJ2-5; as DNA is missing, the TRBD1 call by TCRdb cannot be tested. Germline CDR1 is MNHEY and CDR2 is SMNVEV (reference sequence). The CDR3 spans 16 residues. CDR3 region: CASTPRGGLHQETQYF.

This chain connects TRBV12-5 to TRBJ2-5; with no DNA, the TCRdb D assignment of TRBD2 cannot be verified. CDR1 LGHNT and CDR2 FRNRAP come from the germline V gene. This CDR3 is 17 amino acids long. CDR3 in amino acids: CASGPAVAGGPGETQYF.

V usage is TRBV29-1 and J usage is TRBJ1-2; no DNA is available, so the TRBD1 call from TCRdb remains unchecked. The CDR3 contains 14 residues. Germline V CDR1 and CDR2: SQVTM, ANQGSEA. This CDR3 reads CSVEGTEANYGYTF. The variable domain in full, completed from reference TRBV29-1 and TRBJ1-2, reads SAVISQKPSRDICQRGTSLTIQCQVDSQVTMMFWYRQQPGQSLTLIATANQGSEATYESGFVIDKFPISRPNLTFSTLTVSNMSPEDSSIYLCSVEGTEANYGYTFGSGTRLTVV.

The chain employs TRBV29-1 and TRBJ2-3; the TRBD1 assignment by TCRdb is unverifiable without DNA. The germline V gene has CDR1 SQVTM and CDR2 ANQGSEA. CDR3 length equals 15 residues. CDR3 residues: CSVASGTRRTDTQYF.

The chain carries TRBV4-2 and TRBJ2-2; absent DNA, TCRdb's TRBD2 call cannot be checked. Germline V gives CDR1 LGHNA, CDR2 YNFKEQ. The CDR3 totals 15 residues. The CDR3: CASSQTGTNTGELFF.

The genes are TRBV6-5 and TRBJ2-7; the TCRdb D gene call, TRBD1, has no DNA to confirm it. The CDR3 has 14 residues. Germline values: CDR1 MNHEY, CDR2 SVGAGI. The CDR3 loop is CASSRRDSNYEQYF.

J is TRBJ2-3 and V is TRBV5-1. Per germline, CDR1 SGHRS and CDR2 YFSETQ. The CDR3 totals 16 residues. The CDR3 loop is CASSLAGFTSTDTQYF.

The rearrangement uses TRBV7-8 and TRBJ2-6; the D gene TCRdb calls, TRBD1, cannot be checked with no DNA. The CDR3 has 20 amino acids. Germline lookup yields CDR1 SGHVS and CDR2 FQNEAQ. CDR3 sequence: CASSSDLLDREYSGANVLTF.

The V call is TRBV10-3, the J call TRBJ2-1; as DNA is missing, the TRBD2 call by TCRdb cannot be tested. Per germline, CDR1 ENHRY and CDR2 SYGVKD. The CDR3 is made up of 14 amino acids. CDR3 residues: CAIGGTSGSNEQFF.

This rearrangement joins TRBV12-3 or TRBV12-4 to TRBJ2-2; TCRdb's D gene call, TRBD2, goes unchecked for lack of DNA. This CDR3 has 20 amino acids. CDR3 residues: CASSSSAGGGSLMTTGELFF.

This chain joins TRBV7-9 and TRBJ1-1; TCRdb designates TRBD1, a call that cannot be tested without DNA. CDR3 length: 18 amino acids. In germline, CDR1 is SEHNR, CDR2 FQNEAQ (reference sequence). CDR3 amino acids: CASSLVWGVVGANTEAFF.

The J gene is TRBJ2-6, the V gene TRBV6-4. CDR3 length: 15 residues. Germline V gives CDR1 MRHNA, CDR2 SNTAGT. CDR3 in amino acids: CASSEDSSGANVLTF.

The CDR3 protein is CAARRGQGTDTQYF. This chain uses TRBV6-5 with TRBJ2-3; TCRdb lists TRBD1, though no DNA is available to test this call. This CDR3 has 14 residues. Per the germline V gene, CDR1 is MNHEY and CDR2 is SVGAGI.

This CDR3 is CASSGGQGRGQPQHF. This sequence joins TRBV2 and TRBJ1-5; as DNA is missing, the TRBD1 call by TCRdb cannot be tested. Germline V CDR1 and CDR2: SNHLY, FYNNEI. The CDR3 consists of 15 residues.

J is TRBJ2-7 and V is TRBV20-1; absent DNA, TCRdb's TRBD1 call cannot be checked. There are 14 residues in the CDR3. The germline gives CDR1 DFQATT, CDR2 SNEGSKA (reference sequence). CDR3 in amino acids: CSARDWAGGDEQYF.

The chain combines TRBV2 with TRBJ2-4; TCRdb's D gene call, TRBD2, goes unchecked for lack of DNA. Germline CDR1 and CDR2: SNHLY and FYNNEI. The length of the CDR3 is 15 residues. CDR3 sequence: CASSENAGAKNIQYF.

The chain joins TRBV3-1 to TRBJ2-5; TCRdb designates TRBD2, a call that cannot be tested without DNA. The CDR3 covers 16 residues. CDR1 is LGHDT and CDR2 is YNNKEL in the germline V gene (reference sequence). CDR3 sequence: CASSQLTSGMGETQYF.

Here the CDR3 reads CASGPWIIDTQYF. The chain employs TRBV25-1 and TRBJ2-3. Per the germline V gene, CDR1 is MGHDK and CDR2 is SYGVNS. The CDR3 runs to 13 residues.

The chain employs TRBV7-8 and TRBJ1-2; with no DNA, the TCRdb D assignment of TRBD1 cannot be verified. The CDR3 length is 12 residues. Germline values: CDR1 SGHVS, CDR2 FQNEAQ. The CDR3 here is CASSPHGGGYTF.

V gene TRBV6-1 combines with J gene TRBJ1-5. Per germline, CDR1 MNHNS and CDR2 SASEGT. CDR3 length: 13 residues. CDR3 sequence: CASMEGHNQPQHF.

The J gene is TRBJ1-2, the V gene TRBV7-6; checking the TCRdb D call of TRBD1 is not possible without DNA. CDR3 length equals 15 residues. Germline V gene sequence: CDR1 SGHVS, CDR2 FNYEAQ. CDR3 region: CASGQSPTGSYGYTF.

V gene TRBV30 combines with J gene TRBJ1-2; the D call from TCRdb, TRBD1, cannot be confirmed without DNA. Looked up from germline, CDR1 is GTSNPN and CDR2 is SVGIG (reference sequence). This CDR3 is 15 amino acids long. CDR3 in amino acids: CAWRLGAAPNYGYTF.

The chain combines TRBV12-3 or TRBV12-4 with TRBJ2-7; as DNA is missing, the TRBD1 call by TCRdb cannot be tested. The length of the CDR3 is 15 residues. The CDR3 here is CASSHPRQKGYEQYF.